One and the same sample provided the 14 T cell receptor beta chains below, sequenced in a study of T cell responses to AZD1222 COVID-19 vaccine. Clones were sequenced by immunoSEQ multiplex PCR, and TCRdb holds only the in-frame ones, with some missing. The table lists approximately 80,000 clones, about 90% of them singletons. The sequencing used peripheral blood, collected on day 0 of AZD1222 vaccination. The receptors originated from an adult in good health.

Comments on this clone: Other DNA sequences in this specimen translate into the identical CDR3. The CDR3 coding sequence is TGTGCCAGCAGCCAATCTATAGATACGCAGTATTTT. Translated, it gives CASSQSIDTQYF. V is TRBV16 and J is TRBJ2-3; D unclear. Per germline, CDR1 KGHSY and CDR2 FQNENV. Trimming removed 0 bases at V and 5 bases at J, with 3 bases between. This CDR3 comprises 12 residues.

V and J are TRBV5-8 and TRBJ2-7, with D perhaps given as TRBD1 or TRBD2 (5 bases each). V lost 7 bases and J 2 bases, leaving 13 bases between the germline ends. The CDR3 is 13 amino acids. Germline CDR1 reads SGHTS; CDR2 reads YDEGEE. This CDR3 is CASEGRLTYEQYF. The CDR3 DNA is TGTGCCAGCGAGGGACGGCTTACCTACGAGCAGTACTTC.

The chain carries TRBV27 and TRBJ1-5, with D possibly matching TRBD1 (5 bases). This CDR3 contains 13 residues. V was clipped by 5 bases and J by 11 bases, with 16 bases between them. Germline CDR1 and CDR2: MNHEY and SMNVEV (reference sequence). The CDR3 region is CASSQTVGSAQHF. The CDR3 region has the DNA TGTGCCAGCAGTCAGACAGTGGGTTCGGCCCAGCATTTT.

V is TRBV18 and J is TRBJ2-3; D may match TRBD1 or TRBD2 (5 bases each). Trimming removed 1 base at V and 5 bases at J, with 13 bases between. Germline V gene lookup returns CDR1 KGHSH and CDR2 LQKENI. The CDR3 consists of 15 residues. CDR3 sequence (DNA): TGTGCCAGCTCACCACGGGACCCTGGAAGAGATACGCAGTATTTT. Translation gives CASSPRDPGRDTQYF.

The chain has TRBV7-3 and TRBJ2-3; the D gene could be TRBD1 or TRBD2 (5 bases each). CDR3 length equals 14 residues. Trimming took off 5 bases at V and 4 bases at J, with 13 bases between the two ends. CDR1 is SGHTA, CDR2 FQGTGA, per germline. The CDR3 DNA reads TGTGCCAGCAGCCCGGTGGGGGAGCCAGATACGCAGTATTTT. This gives the protein CASSPVGEPDTQYF. The whole variable domain, remainder taken from reference TRBV7-3 and TRBJ2-3, is GAGVSQTPSNKVTEKGKYVELRCDPISGHTALYWYRQSLGQGPEFLIYFQGTGAADDSGLPNDRFFAVRPEGSVSTLKIQRTERGDSAVYLCASSPVGEPDTQYFGPGTRLTVL.

V gene TRBV20-1 combines with J gene TRBJ2-5; D may be TRBD1 (5 bases). Trimming removed 5 bases at V and 2 bases at J, with 6 bases between. In germline, CDR1 is DFQATT, CDR2 SNEGSKA (reference sequence). This CDR3 spans 11 amino acids. CDR3 sequence reads: CSARQQETQYF. CDR3 DNA sequence: TGCAGTGCTCGACAGCAAGAGACCCAGTACTTC.

This sequence joins TRBV3-1 (or the pseudogene TRBV3-2) and TRBJ1-2, with TRBD1 matching 11 bases. J gave up 7 bases and V 0 bases, and 4 bases lay outside the gene matches. This CDR3 is built from 15 residues. The germline gives CDR1 LGHDT, CDR2 YNNKEL (reference sequence). The CDR3 DNA reads as TGTGCCAGCAGCCAAGACCCCGGGACAGGGGGTGGCTACACCTTC. Protein sequence: CASSQDPGTGGGYTF.

The chain carries TRBV19 and TRBJ2-2; tentative D call: TRBD1 (5 bases). Looked up from germline, CDR1 is LNHDA and CDR2 is SQIVND (reference sequence). The CDR3 consists of 15 residues. Trimming left V 0 bases short and J 4 bases short, with 9 bases between. Written as DNA, the CDR3 is TGTGCCAGTAGTATAGATCATGGGGCCACCGGGGAGCTGTTTTTT. Translated: CASSIDHGATGELFF. The full variable domain, in which reference TRBV19 and TRBJ2-2 provide the parts outside the CDR3, is DGGITQSPKYLFRKEGQNVTLSCEQNLNHDAMYWYRQDPGQGLRLIYYSQIVNDFQKGDIAEGYSVSREKKESFPLTVTSAQKNPTAFYLCASSIDHGATGELFFGEGSRLTVL.

This sequence joins TRBV5-4 and TRBJ2-7; 7 positions match TRBD1. Per the germline V gene, CDR1 is SGHNT and CDR2 is YYREEE (reference sequence). This CDR3 is built from 15 residues. Trimming cost V 4 bases and J 0 bases; bases outside gene matches: 7. CDR3 sequence reads: CASSQQTGPSYEQYF. The CDR3 nucleotides read TGTGCCAGCAGCCAACAGACAGGGCCCTCCTACGAGCAGTACTTC.

The gene calls are TRBV5-4 and TRBJ2-5; tentative D call: TRBD1 (5 bases). The germline V and J ends were trimmed by 0 bases and 4 bases, with 13 bases remaining between them. Germline CDR1 SGHNT, CDR2 YYREEE (reference sequence). The CDR3 runs to 15 residues. The CDR3 sequence is CASSLVKGRVETQYF. In DNA form, the CDR3 reads TGTGCCAGCAGCTTGGTTAAGGGGCGCGTAGAGACCCAGTACTTC. The whole variable domain, filled in from reference TRBV5-4 and TRBJ2-5, reads ETGVTQSPTHLIKTRGQQVTLRCSSQSGHNTVSWYQQALGQGPQFIFQYYREEENGRGNFPPRFSGLQFPNYSSELNVNALELDDSALYLCASSLVKGRVETQYFGPGTRLLVL.

The rearrangement links TRBV4-3 to TRBJ2-2; 8 bases match TRBD2. V was pared by 4 bases and J by 1 base, with 2 bases of the junction left unmatched. Germline V lookup: CDR1 LGHNA, CDR2 YSLEER. The CDR3 spans 15 residues. The CDR3 DNA reads as TGCGCCAGCAGCCGGCTAGCGGGGAACACCGGGGAGCTGTTTTTT. This encodes CASSRLAGNTGELFF.

This chain links TRBV19 with TRBJ2-3, with 8 bases identical to TRBD1. From germline, CDR1 is LNHDA and CDR2 SQIVND (reference sequence). The J segment lost 0 bases and the V segment lost 1 base, leaving 0 bases of the junction unmatched. CDR3 length: 15 residues. This CDR3 reads CASSIGQGSTDTQYF. DNA of the CDR3: TGTGCCAGTAGTATAGGACAGGGGAGCACAGATACGCAGTATTTT.

The CDR3, as DNA: TGTGCCAGCAGCAAACTCGGGGGGCCATCCTACGAGCAGTACTTC. As protein: CASSKLGGPSYEQYF. The J gene is TRBJ2-7, the V gene TRBV7-8; TRBD2 is a possible D gene (7 bases). Germline V gives CDR1 SGHVS, CDR2 FQNEAQ. V was pared by 5 bases and J by 1 base, with 15 bases between. This CDR3 contains 15 residues.

The chain combines TRBV11-3 with TRBJ2-2; D remains unclear. V lost 1 base, J lost 1 base, and 7 bases lay in between. The germline CDR1 and CDR2 sequences are SGHNT and YENEEA. The CDR3 covers 15 residues. CDR3 protein: CASSLGFQNTGELFF. The CDR3 DNA reads TGTGCCAGCAGCTTAGGGTTCCAGAACACCGGGGAGCTGTTTTTT.